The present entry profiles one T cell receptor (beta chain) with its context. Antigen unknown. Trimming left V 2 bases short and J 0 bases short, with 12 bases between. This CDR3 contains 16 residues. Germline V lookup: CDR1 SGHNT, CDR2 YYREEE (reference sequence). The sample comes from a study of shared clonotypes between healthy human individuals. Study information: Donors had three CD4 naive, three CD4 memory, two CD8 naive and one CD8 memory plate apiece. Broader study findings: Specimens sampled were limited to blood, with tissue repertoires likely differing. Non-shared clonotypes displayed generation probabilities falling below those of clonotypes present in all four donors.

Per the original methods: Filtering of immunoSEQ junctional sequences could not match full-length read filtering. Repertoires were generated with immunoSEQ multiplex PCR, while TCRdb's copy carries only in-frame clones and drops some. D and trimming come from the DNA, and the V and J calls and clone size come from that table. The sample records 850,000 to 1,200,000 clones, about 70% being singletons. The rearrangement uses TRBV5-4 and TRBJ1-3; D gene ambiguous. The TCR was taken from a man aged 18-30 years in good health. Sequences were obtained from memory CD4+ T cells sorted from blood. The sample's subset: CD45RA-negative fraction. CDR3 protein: CASSFRPPISGNTIYF. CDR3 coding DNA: TGTGCCAGCAGCTTTCGCCCCCCTATCTCTGGAAACACCATATATTTT.